A selection of T cell receptor beta chains follows, all from one sample in a study of T cell responses to AZD1222 COVID-19 vaccine. Some clones are missing from TCRdb's copy, which holds only in-frame ones; the method was immunoSEQ multiplex PCR. The table lists under 150,000 clones, 85% to 95% of them singletons. Sequences were derived from peripheral blood, sampled on day 0 of AZD1222 vaccination. These receptors were taken from an adult in good health. The CDR3 runs from the conserved cysteine through the conserved F or W. Expanded clones are given a class, and other clones once, few, many or no size at all.

length,size,V,J,CDR3
16,few,TRBV21-1,TRBJ1-4,CASRRRRLEGNEKLFF
15,-,TRBV3-1/TRBV3-2,TRBJ2-5,CASSTTSGRVETQYF
12,-,TRBV11-2,TRBJ2-4,CASSSVGNIQYF
13,once,TRBV19,TRBJ2-5,CASGAGTQETQYF
13,once,TRBV12-3/TRBV12-4,TRBJ2-7,CASSSGVLYEQYF
13,once,TRBV27,TRBJ1-1,CASRLNRDTEAFF
16,-,TRBV6-5,TRBJ1-2,CASSYGGGEANYGYTF
15,-,TRBV27,TRBJ2-4,CASSVAGRIKNIQYF
11,-,TRBV20-1,TRBJ1-3,CSASNGNTIYF
15,-,TRBV3-1/TRBV3-2,TRBJ2-2,CASSQGHANTGELFF
13,-,TRBV19,TRBJ2-7,CASSITGWDEQYF
15,-,TRBV4-1,TRBJ2-7,CASSLMGTSYYEQYF
14,-,TRBV6-2/TRBV6-3,TRBJ2-1,CASSWDLNYNEQFF
13,-,TRBV15,TRBJ2-7,CATKAPAGVEQYF
13,once,TRBV28,TRBJ2-7,CASRGGPSYEQYF
15,-,TRBV4-1,TRBJ2-7,CASSQTAPSLYEQYF
15,-,TRBV4-2,TRBJ2-2,CASSRPYPGSGELFF
16,once,TRBV4-1,TRBJ2-1,CASSQAPGLVYNEQFF
12,-,TRBV6-5,TRBJ1-2,CASSQGHYGYTF
13,once,TRBV11-1,TRBJ2-5,CASSLMAGETQYF
14,-,TRBV2,TRBJ1-5,CASMRSQNNQPQHF
15,-,TRBV6-5,TRBJ1-6,CASSPGTGRDSPLHF
15,-,TRBV28,TRBJ1-2,CASSAQVAWSEGYTF
17,-,TRBV19,TRBJ2-3,CASSTGLGSHPADTQYF
20,-,TRBV5-1,TRBJ1-3,CASSLQLSQDSTHSGNTIYF
12,-,TRBV27,TRBJ2-1,CASREGTNEQFF
14,few,TRBV30,TRBJ1-1,CAWSVYRVRTEAFF
15,once,TRBV27,TRBJ1-5,CASSLGYGSNQPQHF
11,-,TRBV2,TRBJ1-5,CASRGNQPQHF
13,few,TRBV19,TRBJ1-2,CASSISASYGYTF
13,-,TRBV7-2,TRBJ1-1,CASSLAAITEAFF
13,-,TRBV12-3/TRBV12-4,TRBJ1-5,CASTQVSNQPQHF
15,-,TRBV27,TRBJ2-3,CASRRPGSNRDTQYF
16,-,TRBV19,TRBJ2-1,CASSISSGSTYNEQFF
16,-,TRBV7-9,TRBJ2-7,CASSPPLGRDRDEQYF